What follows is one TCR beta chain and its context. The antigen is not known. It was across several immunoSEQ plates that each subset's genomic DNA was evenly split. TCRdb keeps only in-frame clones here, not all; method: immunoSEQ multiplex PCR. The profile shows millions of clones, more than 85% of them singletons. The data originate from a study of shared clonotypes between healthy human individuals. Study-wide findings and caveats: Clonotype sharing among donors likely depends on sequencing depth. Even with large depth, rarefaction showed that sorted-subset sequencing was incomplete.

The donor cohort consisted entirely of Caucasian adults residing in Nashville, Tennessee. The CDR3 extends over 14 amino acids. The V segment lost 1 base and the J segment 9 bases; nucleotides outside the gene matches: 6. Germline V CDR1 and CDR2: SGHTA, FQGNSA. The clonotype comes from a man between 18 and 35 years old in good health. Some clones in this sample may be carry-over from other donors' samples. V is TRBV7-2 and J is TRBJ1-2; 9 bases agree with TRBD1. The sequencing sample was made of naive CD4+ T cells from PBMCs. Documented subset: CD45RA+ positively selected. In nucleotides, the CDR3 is TGTGCCAGCAGCTTAGATAGGACAGGGGCAAGCTACACCTTC. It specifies CASSLDRTGASYTF.